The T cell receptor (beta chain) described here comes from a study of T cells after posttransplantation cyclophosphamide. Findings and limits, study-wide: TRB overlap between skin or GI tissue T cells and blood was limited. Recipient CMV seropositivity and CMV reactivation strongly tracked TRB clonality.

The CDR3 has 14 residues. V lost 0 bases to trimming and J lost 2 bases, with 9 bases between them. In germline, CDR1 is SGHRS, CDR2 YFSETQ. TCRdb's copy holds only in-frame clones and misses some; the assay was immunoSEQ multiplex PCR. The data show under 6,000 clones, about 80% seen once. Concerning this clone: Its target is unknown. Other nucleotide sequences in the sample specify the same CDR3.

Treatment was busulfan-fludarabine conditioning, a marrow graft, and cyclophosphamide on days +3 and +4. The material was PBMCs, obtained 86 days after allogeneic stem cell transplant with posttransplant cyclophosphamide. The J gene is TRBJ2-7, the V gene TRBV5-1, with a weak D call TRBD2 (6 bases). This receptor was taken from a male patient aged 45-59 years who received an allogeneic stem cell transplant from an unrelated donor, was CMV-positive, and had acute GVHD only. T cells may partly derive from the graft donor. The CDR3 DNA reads TGCGCCAGCAGCTTGGTGGGGGGAGCCTACGAGCAGTACTTC. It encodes CASSLVGGAYEQYF.